The text below deals with one T cell receptor beta chain. As originally analysed: Estimates of nucleated cell counts were drawn from the amplification of reference gene primers. Data came from immunoSEQ multiplex PCR; TCRdb stores just in-frame clones and leaves some out. V and J calls and clone size are copied from that table; D and trimming were computed from the DNA. The sample shows under 150,000 clones, around 82% of them seen only once. This sample is drawn from a study of blood T cell repertoires in COVID-19. Turning to the study itself: Italy, Spain and the United States were the sources of the convalescent and acute COVID-19 samples.

The germline V and J ends were trimmed by 5 bases and 1 base, with 8 bases remaining between them. Germline assignment: CDR1 MNHEY and CDR2 SVGAGI. This CDR3 region has 13 residues. The sample was peripheral blood. The chain carries TRBV6-5 and TRBJ1-1; no clear D gene. The sequence came from a woman between 45 and 65 years old with acute or convalescent COVID-19. The CDR3 DNA is TGTGCCAGCAGTAGGCCGGGGAACACTGAAGCTTTCTTT. Residues: CASSRPGNTEAFF.